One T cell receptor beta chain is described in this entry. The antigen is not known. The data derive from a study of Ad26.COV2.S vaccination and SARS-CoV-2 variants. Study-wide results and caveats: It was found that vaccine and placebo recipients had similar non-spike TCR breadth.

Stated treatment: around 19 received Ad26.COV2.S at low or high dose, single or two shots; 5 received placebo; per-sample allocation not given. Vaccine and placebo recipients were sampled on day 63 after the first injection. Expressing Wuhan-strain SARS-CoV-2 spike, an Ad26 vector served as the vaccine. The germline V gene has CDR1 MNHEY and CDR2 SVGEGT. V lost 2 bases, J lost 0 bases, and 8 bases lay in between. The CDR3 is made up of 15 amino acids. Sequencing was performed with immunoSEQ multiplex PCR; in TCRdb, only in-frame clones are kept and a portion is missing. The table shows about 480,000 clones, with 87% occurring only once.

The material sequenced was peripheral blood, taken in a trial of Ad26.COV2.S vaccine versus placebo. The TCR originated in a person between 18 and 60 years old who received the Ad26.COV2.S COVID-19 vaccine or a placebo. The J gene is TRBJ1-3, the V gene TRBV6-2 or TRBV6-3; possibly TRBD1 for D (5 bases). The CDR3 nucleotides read TGTGCCAGCAGTTACCCGGACATCTCTGGAAACACCATATATTTT. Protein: CASSYPDISGNTIYF.